This T cell receptor beta chain was identified during a study of tumor and adjacent non-tumor tissue in lung cancer. Study as a whole: Patients were aged about 30 to 85, ten or so men and about five women, stage I to III. Each sample yielded millions of productive TCRbeta reads on average.

This clonotype was detected only once. The template was RNA from unsorted bulk tissue. Chemotherapy-naive patients with new lung cancer underwent thoracic surgery in China, August–late 2014. The germline V and J ends were trimmed by 6 bases and 4 bases, with 16 bases remaining between them. Germline-derived CDR1 and CDR2 are SEHNR and FQNEAQ (reference sequence). This CDR3 is built from 15 residues. Three rounds of nested PCR, following a modified ARM-PCR protocol, produced the TCRbeta library. One entry per CDR3 protein, called by TCRdb with MiXCR from the multiplex PCR reads. The data show under 100,000 distinct CDR3 sequences, with 61% seen just once and about 16% held by the top ten.

The chain uses TRBV7-9 and TRBJ1-5; the D gene is possibly TRBD1 (5 bases). The receptor comes from a man aged 65 to 79 with non-small cell lung cancer. The sequenced material came from lung tumor tissue. CDR3 residues: CASRKARDANQPQHF. Written as DNA, the CDR3 is TGTGCCAGCAGAAAAGCCCGGGACGCGAATCAGCCCCAGCATTTT.